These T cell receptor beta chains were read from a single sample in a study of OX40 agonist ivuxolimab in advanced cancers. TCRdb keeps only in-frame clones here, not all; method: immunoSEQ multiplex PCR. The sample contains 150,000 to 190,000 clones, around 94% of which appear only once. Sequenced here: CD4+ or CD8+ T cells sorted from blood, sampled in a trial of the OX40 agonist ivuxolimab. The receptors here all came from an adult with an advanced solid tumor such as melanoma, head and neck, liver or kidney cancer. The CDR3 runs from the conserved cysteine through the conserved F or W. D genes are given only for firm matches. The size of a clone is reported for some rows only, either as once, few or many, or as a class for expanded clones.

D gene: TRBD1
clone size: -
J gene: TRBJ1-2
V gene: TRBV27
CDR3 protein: CASSRYTTGGTTYGYTF
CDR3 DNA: TGTGCCAGCAGCCGTTATACTACAGGGGGCACCACCTATGGCTACACCTTC

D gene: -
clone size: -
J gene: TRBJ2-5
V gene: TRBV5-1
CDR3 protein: CATRGTPGETQYF
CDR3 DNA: TGCGCCACCCGCGGGACACCCGGGGAGACCCAGTACTTC

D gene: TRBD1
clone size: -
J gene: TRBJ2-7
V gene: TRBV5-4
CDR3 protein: CASSLQGRTGELGQYF
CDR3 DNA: TGTGCCAGCAGCCTTCAGGGGCGGACAGGGGAATTAGGGCAGTACTTC

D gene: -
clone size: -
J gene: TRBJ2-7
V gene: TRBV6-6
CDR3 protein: CASRDGNEQYF
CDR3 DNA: TGTGCCAGCAGGGACGGTAACGAGCAGTACTTC

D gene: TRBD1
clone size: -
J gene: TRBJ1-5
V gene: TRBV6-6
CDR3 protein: CASSDRGLGQPQHF
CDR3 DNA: TGTGCCAGCAGTGACAGGGGGCTCGGGCAGCCCCAGCATTTT

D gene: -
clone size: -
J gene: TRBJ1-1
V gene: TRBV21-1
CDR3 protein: CASSGRTGGKLTEAFF
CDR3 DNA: TGTGCCAGCAGCGGCCGGACAGGGGGAAAATTAACTGAAGCTTTCTTT

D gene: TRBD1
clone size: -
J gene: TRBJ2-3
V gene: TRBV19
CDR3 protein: CASARGQGPIPTDTQYF
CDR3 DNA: TGTGCCAGCGCTAGGGGACAGGGGCCGATTCCGACAGATACGCAGTATTTT

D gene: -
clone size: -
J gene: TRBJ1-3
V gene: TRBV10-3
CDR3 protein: CATLSGNTIYF
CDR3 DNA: TGTGCCACCCTTTCTGGAAACACCATATATTTT

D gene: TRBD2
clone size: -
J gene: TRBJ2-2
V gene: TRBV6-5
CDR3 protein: CASSLSGRADGELFF
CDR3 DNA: TGTGCCAGCAGTCTCTCCGGGAGGGCGGACGGGGAGCTGTTTTTT

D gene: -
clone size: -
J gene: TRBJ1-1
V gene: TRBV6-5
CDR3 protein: CASSYSGGDTEAFF
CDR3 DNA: TGTGCCAGCAGTTACTCAGGGGGGGATACTGAAGCTTTCTTT

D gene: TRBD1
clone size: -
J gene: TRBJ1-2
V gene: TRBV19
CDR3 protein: CASRLLQGAGYGYTF
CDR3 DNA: TGTGCCAGTAGGCTTCTACAGGGGGCCGGCTATGGCTACACCTTC

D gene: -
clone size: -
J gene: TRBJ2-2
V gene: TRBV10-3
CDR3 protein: CATLEGPNTGELFF
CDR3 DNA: TGTGCCACTTTAGAGGGACCGAACACCGGGGAGCTGTTTTTT

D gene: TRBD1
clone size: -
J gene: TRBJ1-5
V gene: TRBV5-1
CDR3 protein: CASSWTGGESQPQHF
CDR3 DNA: TGCGCCAGCAGTTGGACAGGGGGCGAGAGTCAGCCCCAGCATTTT

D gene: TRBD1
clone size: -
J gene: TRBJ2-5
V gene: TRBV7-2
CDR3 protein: CASSLGGQQETQYF
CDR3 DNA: TGTGCCAGCAGCTTAGGGGGACAGCAAGAGACCCAGTACTTC

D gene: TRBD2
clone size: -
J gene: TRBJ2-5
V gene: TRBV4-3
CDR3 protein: CASSSHWSSGWQETQYF
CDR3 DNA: TGCGCCAGCAGCTCCCACTGGTCTAGCGGTTGGCAAGAGACCCAGTACTTC

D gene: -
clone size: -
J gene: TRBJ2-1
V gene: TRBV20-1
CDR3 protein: CSAPASPQFF
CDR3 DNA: TGCAGTGCTCCAGCATCTCCCCAGTTCTTC

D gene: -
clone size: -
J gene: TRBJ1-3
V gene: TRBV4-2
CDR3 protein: CASSWYSGNTIYF
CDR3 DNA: TGTGCCAGCAGCTGGTACTCTGGAAACACCATATATTTT

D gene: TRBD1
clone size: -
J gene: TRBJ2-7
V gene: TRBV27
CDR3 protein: CASRLGQGYEQYF
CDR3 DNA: TGTGCCAGCAGGCTTGGACAGGGCTACGAGCAGTACTTC

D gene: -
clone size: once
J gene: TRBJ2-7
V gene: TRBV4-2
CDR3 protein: CASSTWTDSYEQYF
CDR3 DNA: TGTGCCAGCAGCACTTGGACAGATTCCTACGAGCAGTACTTC

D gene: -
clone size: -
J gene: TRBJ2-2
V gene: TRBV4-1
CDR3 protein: CASSQNPGTGELFF
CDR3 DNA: TGCGCCAGCAGCCAGAACCCAGGGACCGGGGAGCTGTTTTTT

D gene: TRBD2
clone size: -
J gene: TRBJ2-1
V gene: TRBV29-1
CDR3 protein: CSVGTSGGLGEQFF
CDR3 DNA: TGCAGCGTGGGGACTAGCGGGGGATTGGGTGAGCAGTTCTTC

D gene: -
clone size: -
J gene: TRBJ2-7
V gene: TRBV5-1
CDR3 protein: CASSLAADTIYEQYF
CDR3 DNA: TGCGCCAGCAGCTTGGCAGCAGATACTATCTACGAGCAGTACTTC

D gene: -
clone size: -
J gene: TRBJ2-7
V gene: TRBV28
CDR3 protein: CASSLYEQYF
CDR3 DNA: TGTGCCAGCAGTTTGTACGAGCAGTACTTC

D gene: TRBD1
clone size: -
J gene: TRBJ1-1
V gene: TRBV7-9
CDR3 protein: CASSPSLGTGGTEAFF
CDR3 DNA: TGTGCCAGCAGCCCCTCCCTTGGGACAGGGGGCACTGAAGCTTTCTTT

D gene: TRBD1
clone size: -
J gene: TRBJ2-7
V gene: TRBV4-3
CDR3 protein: CASSQSWDSYYEQYF
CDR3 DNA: TGCGCCAGCAGCCAATCTTGGGACAGCTACTACGAGCAGTACTTC

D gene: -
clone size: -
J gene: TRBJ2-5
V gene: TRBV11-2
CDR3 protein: CASSLVPGSWETQYF
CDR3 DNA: TGTGCCAGCAGCTTAGTACCAGGCTCGTGGGAGACCCAGTACTTC

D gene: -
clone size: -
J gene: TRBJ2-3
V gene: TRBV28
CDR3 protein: CASSLLGDGRDTQYF
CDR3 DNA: TGTGCCAGCAGTTTACTCGGGGACGGACGAGATACGCAGTATTTT

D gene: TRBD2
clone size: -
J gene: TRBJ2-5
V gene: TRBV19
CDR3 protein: CASSITRTSGGETQYF
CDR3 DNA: TGTGCCAGTAGTATAACTAGGACTAGCGGCGGGGAGACCCAGTACTTC

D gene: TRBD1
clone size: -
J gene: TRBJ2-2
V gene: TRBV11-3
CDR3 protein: CASSSGQGAAGELFF
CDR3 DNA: TGTGCCAGCAGCTCTGGACAGGGGGCCGCCGGGGAGCTGTTTTTT